This entry lists 20 T cell receptor beta chains sequenced from one sample in a study of blood T cell repertoires in COVID-19. Clones were read by immunoSEQ multiplex PCR, and TCRdb kept only the in-frame ones, dropping some. The sample carries more than 400,000 clones, roughly 87% recorded once. The material sequenced was PBMCs or T cells enriched from blood (not recorded which). The receptors were gathered from a woman aged 18 to 35 who had recovered from COVID-19.

The chain joins TRBV5-8 to TRBJ1-2; D gene ambiguous. The CDR3 is made up of 13 amino acids. Trimming took 4 bases from V and 4 from J, leaving 11 bases between them. Germline V gene lookup returns CDR1 SGHTS and CDR2 YDEGEE. This CDR3 reads CASSQDKSYGYTF. In nucleotides, the CDR3 is TGTGCCAGCAGCCAAGACAAATCCTATGGCTACACCTTC.

The CDR3 DNA sequence: TGTGCCTGGGCAGGACAGGGGATTTCACCCCTCCACTTT. Translated: CAWAGQGISPLHF. The V and J genes are TRBV30 and TRBJ1-6, with 9 nucleotides matching TRBD1. Germline CDR1 GTSNPN, CDR2 SVGIG (reference sequence). With 5 bases clipped from V and 9 bases from J, the junction kept 5 bases outside the gene matches. The CDR3 is made up of 13 amino acids.

This clone was observed many times. The chain couples TRBV18 to TRBJ1-5; 7 nucleotides line up with TRBD1. CDR1 and CDR2 from the germline V gene are KGHSH and LQKENI. J gave up 7 bases and V 6 bases, and 12 bases lay outside the gene matches. The CDR3 is 15 amino acids. The CDR3 DNA reads as TGTGCCAGCTCCCCCTCGGGACAGAGGGCCCAGCCCCAGCATTTT. It codes for CASSPSGQRAQPQHF.

The chain links TRBV27 to TRBJ1-6; tentative D call: TRBD1 (5 bases). Between the trimmed V and J ends, which lost 1 base and 9 bases, there was a span of 10 bases. This CDR3 has 14 amino acids. Germline CDR1 is MNHEY and CDR2 is SMNVEV (reference sequence). In DNA form, the CDR3 reads TGTGCCAGCAGTTTATACCCCCAGGGTTCACCCCTCCACTTT. Its translation: CASSLYPQGSPLHF.

The J gene is TRBJ2-7, the V gene TRBV28, with a possible D match to TRBD2 (6 bases). Trimming pared 6 bases from V and 5 bases from J, leaving 14 bases between. The CDR3 loop spans 13 amino acids. Per the germline V gene, CDR1 is MDHEN and CDR2 is SYDVKM. The CDR3 is CASSPGPGDEQYF. CDR3 coding DNA: TGTGCCAGCAGCCCGGGGCCGGGAGACGAGCAGTACTTC.

The chain joins TRBV14 to TRBJ1-3, with D perhaps matching TRBD1 (5 bases). Trimming removed 3 bases from V and 2 bases from J, with 8 bases in between. The CDR3 contains 14 residues. Germline V gene sequence: CDR1 SGHDN, CDR2 FVKESK. CDR3 DNA: TGTGCCAGCAGCCACTCAGGGCCTGGAAACACCATATATTTT. This translates into CASSHSGPGNTIYF.

The chain uses TRBV30 and TRBJ1-2; no firm D call. CDR1 is GTSNPN and CDR2 is SVGIG in the germline V gene (reference sequence). There are 12 residues in the CDR3. The V end was cut by 3 bases, the J end by 8 bases, with 13 bases between. CDR3 sequence (DNA): TGTGCCTGGAGCCGGGAGGTCTACGGCTACACCTTC. As protein: CAWSREVYGYTF. The whole variable domain, filled in from reference TRBV30 and TRBJ1-2, reads SQTIHQWPATLVQPVGSPLSLECTVEGTSNPNLYWYRQAAGRGLQLLFYSVGIGQISSEVPQNLSASRPQDRQFILSSKKLLLSDSGFYLCAWSREVYGYTFGSGTRLTVV.

CDR3 residues: CASMAVGGAQETQYF. The CDR3 DNA reads as TGCGCCAGCATGGCGGTCGGGGGGGCCCAAGAGACCCAGTACTTC. The chain is built from TRBV5-1 and TRBJ2-5; 8 bases are a match to TRBD2. Germline CDR1 reads SGHRS; CDR2 reads YFSETQ. This CDR3 has 15 amino acids. The trim removed 6 bases at V and 1 base at J, leaving 8 bases unmatched.

This chain uses TRBV30 with TRBJ2-2, with D tentatively TRBD2 (5 bases). Per germline, CDR1 GTSNPN and CDR2 SVGIG (reference sequence). Deletions cut 6 bases from V and 7 bases from J, with 15 bases between. The CDR3 contains 13 residues. The CDR3 loop reads CACQLGVVGELFF. The CDR3 bases are TGTGCCTGTCAGCTCGGGGTAGTCGGGGAGCTGTTTTTT.

The gene calls are TRBV21-1 and TRBJ1-3; the table gives TRBD1 as D, unverified against the DNA. TRBV21-1 is annotated as a pseudogene. The CDR3 has 13 residues. The CDR3 is CASSKIQGNTIYF. In DNA, the CDR3 is TGTGCCAGCAGCAAAATTCAGGGAAACACCATATATTTT.

The chain employs TRBV27 and TRBJ2-3; possible D gene TRBD1, 6 bases. V lost 5 bases, J lost 4 bases, and 34 bases lay in between. This CDR3 has 21 residues. CDR1 and CDR2 from the germline V gene are MNHEY and SMNVEV (reference sequence). The CDR3 spells CASSPLVRVQVGGLGPDTQYF. CDR3 DNA sequence: TGTGCCAGCAGTCCCCTAGTCAGGGTACAGGTTGGGGGCTTGGGCCCAGATACGCAGTATTTT.

The chain employs TRBV5-1 and TRBJ2-7; the match to TRBD1 covers 8 bases. V lost 2 bases to trimming and J lost 7 bases; unmatched junction nucleotides: 8. The CDR3 length is 14 residues. Germline CDR1 SGHRS, CDR2 YFSETQ. CDR3 coding DNA: TGCGCCAGCAGCTTAGCGGACAGGGTGGATGAGCAGTACTTC. It is translated as CASSLADRVDEQYF. Looking up the rest from reference TRBV5-1 and TRBJ2-7 gives the full variable domain: KAGVTQTPRYLIKTRGQQVTLSCSPISGHRSVSWYQQTPGQGLQFLFEYFSETQRNKGNFPGRFSGRQFSNSRSEMNVSTLELGDSALYLCASSLADRVDEQYFGPGTRLTVT.

The V call is TRBV2, the J call TRBJ2-3; tentatively, D is TRBD2 (5 bases). Deletions cut 4 bases from V and 4 bases from J, with 12 bases between. Germline V lookup: CDR1 SNHLY, CDR2 FYNNEI. This CDR3 is built from 14 residues. CDR3 protein: CASSAGSGADTQYF. CDR3 sequence (DNA): TGTGCCAGCAGTGCCGGGTCCGGGGCAGATACGCAGTATTTT.

This clone appeared a single time. This chain uses TRBV5-1 with TRBJ2-2, with 9 bases lining up with TRBD2. The CDR3 runs 16 residues. Germline V lookup: CDR1 SGHRS, CDR2 YFSETQ. V shed 4 bases, J shed 3 bases, and the junction held 7 bases outside the gene matches. This chain's CDR3 is CASSPAGGRDTGELFF. The CDR3 DNA reads as TGCGCCAGCAGCCCGGCGGGGGGGCGCGACACCGGGGAGCTGTTTTTT.

This chain links TRBV7-9 with TRBJ2-2; D remains ambiguous. The CDR3 consists of 16 residues. Germline V gene sequence: CDR1 SEHNR, CDR2 FQNEAQ (reference sequence). V was pared by 2 bases and J by 2 bases, with 12 bases between. The CDR3 reads CASSLLPAGNTGELFF. CDR3 nucleotide sequence: TGTGCCAGCAGCTTATTACCCGCAGGAAACACCGGGGAGCTGTTTTTT.

This clone was counted a few times. The chain combines TRBV5-5 with TRBJ2-1, with TRBD1 matching 9 bases. Losses at the gene ends were 3 bases for V and 9 bases for J; bases not matched to a gene: 10. Germline V gives CDR1 SGHKS, CDR2 YYEKEE (reference sequence). CDR3 length: 15 residues. The CDR3 region is CASSSSGTGRGEQFF. CDR3 in DNA: TGTGCCAGCAGCTCATCCGGGACAGGGCGGGGTGAGCAGTTCTTC.

This chain links TRBV10-3 with TRBJ2-1, with 8 bases aligning to TRBD1. CDR1 and CDR2 from the germline V gene are ENHRY and SYGVKD. V gave up 4 bases and J gave up 5 bases; unmatched junction bases: 10. The CDR3 is 16 amino acids. The CDR3 loop is CAISARGQLVNNEQFF. DNA of the CDR3: TGTGCCATCAGTGCCAGGGGGCAACTTGTTAACAATGAGCAGTTCTTC.

The genes are TRBV5-1 and TRBJ2-5, with D possibly matching TRBD2 (6 bases). The germline V gene encodes CDR1 SGHRS and CDR2 YFSETQ. The CDR3 length is 15 residues. Trimming took 0 bases from V and 3 from J, leaving 12 bases between them. The CDR3 DNA is TGCGCCAGCAGCTTGGCCGGGACTCGAGAAGAGACCCAGTACTTC. Its translation is CASSLAGTREETQYF.

The gene calls are TRBV19 and TRBJ2-7; the match to TRBD1 covers 8 bases. V trimming: 5 bases; J trimming: 3 bases; junction bases outside the gene matches: 15. Germline CDR1 LNHDA, CDR2 SQIVND (reference sequence). The CDR3 has 17 amino acids. Here the CDR3 reads CASSSSPRGLGYYEQYF. The CDR3 DNA follows: TGTGCCAGTAGTTCGAGCCCCAGGGGGCTGGGATACTACGAGCAGTACTTC.

A note on this clone: This specimen includes other DNA sequences encoding the same CDR3. This chain uses TRBV5-1 with TRBJ2-5; TRBD2 matches at 10 bases. There are 14 residues in the CDR3. The junction had 0 bases not matched to a gene; V was cut back by 2 bases and J by 2 bases. Germline V lookup: CDR1 SGHRS, CDR2 YFSETQ. This chain's CDR3 is CASSLAGGQETQYF. The CDR3 region has the DNA TGCGCCAGCAGCTTAGCGGGGGGGCAAGAGACCCAGTACTTC.